The entry that follows covers one T cell receptor (beta chain) sequence. The antigen is undetermined. This entry is derived from a study of shared clonotypes between healthy human individuals. Study-wide results and limits: What naive subsets generally showed was a larger estimated richness than memory subsets showed.

CD45RA+ naive and CD45RA-negative memory subsets were separated from CD4+ cells. Germline CDR1 and CDR2: SGHTA and FQGNSA. The CDR3 contains 19 residues. Trimming cost V 5 bases and J 0 bases, with 23 bases left between them. Sequencing was performed with immunoSEQ multiplex PCR; in TCRdb, only in-frame clones are kept and a portion is missing. Of fewer than 400,000 clones listed, around 67% are singletons. What was sequenced was memory CD4+ T cells sorted from blood. Subset reported: CD45RA-negative fraction. This TCR derives from a man aged 30-40 years in good health. V and J are TRBV7-2 and TRBJ1-5, with D unclear. CDR3 residues: CASSPTVGRSLYSNQPQHF. The CDR3 DNA reads as TGTGCCAGCAGCCCGACGGTGGGCAGGTCGCTCTATAGCAATCAGCCCCAGCATTTT.